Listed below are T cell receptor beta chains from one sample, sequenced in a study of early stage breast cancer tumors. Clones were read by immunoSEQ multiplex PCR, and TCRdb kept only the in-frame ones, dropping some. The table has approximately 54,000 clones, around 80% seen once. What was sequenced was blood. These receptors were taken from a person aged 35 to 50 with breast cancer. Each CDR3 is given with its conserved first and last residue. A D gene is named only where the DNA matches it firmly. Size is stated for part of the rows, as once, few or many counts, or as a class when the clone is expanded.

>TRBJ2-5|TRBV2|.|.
TGTGCCAGCCGGATCCAAGAGACCCAGTACTTC
CASRIQETQYF
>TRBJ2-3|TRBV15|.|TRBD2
TGTGCCACCAGCAGACCCGGGACTAGCGGTACAGATACGCAGTATTTT
CATSRPGTSGTDTQYF
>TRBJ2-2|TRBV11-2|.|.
TGTGCCAGCAGCCTAAGCACCCTTCCCGGGGAGCTGTTTTTT
CASSLSTLPGELFF
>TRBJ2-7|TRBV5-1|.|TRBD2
TGCGCCAGCAGCCAAGGTCTAGCGGGAGGGATCCGCGAGCAGTACTTC
CASSQGLAGGIREQYF
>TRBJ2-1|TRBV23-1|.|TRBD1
TGCGCCAGCAGTCAACAACAGGGGTCCTTCACCCTCTTC
CASSQQQGSFTLF
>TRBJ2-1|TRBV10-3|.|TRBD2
TGTGCCGCGCGGGGGTCTAGCGGGGAGCAGTTCTTC
CAARGSSGEQFF
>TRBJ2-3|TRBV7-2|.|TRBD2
TGTGCCAGCAGCCTCCAGGACGGGAGGGCCGCAGATACGCAGTATTTT
CASSLQDGRAADTQYF
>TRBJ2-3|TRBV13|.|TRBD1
TGTGCCAGCAGCATCGGGACAGGGGTTACAGATACGCAGTATTTT
CASSIGTGVTDTQYF
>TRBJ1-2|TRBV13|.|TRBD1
TGTGCCAGCAGCGGAGGGACAGGGTTTGCCTTAAACTATGGCTACACCTTC
CASSGGTGFALNYGYTF
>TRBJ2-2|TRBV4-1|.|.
TGCGCCAGCCTGCGGCGTCCGGAGACCGGGGAGCTGTTTTTT
CASLRRPETGELFF
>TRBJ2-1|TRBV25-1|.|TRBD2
TGTGCCAGCTCTTCGACTAGCGGGATATCGGATGAGCAGTTCTTC
CASSSTSGISDEQFF
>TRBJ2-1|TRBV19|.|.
TGTGCCAGTAGTAGGACCCCCGGCAGGGTAGGCAATGAGCAGTTCTTC
CASSRTPGRVGNEQFF
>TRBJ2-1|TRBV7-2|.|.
TGTGCCAGCAGCCTGACTCCCGGAGGCCATGAGCAGTTCTTC
CASSLTPGGHEQFF
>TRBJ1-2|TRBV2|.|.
TGTGCCAGCAGCCCGGGTCCTCCCTATGGCTACACCTTC
CASSPGPPYGYTF
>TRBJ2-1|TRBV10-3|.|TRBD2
TGTGCCATCCGCGGAACTAGCGGGGGAAATGAGCAGTTCTTC
CAIRGTSGGNEQFF
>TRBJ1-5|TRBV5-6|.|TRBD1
TGTGCCAGCAGCCTAACAGGGGCCCAGCCCCAGCATTTT
CASSLTGAQPQHF
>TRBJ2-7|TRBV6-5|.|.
TGTGCCAGCAGTTACCAGACGGGAGTTGTGTACGAGCAGTACTTC
CASSYQTGVVYEQYF
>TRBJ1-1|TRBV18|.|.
TGTGCCAGCTCACCACCGAAAGGGAGGCTCACTGAAGCTTTCTTT
CASSPPKGRLTEAFF
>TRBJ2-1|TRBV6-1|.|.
TGTGCCAGCAGGGAACAGGGATACAATGAGCAGTTCTTC
CASREQGYNEQFF
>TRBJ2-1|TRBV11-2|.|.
TGTGCCAGCAGCTCTTCGGGCAGAATGGATGAGCAGTTCTTC
CASSSSGRMDEQFF
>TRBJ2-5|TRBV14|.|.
TGTGCCAGCAGCCAAGCGGGAGTAGAGACCCAGTACTTC
CASSQAGVETQYF
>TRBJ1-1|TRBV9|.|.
TGTGCCAGCAGCGTTATAGGGACAACCACTGAAGCTTTCTTT
CASSVIGTTTEAFF
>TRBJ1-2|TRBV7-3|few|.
TGTGCCAGCAGCTTCCGACAGACCAACACCTTC
CASSFRQTNTF
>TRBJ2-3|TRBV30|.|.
TGTGCCTGGAGTGTACTGGGGATTGCGGGGGATACGCAGTATTTT
CAWSVLGIAGDTQYF
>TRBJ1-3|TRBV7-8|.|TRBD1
TGTGCCAGCAGTCGCGACAGGGCAAGGGGAAACACCATATATTTT
CASSRDRARGNTIYF
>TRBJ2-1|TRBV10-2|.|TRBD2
TGCGCCAGCAGGCTGGGACTAGCGGGAGCGTCCCTTGACTCCCCCTATTACAATGAGCAGTTCTTC
CASRLGLAGASLDSPYYNEQFF
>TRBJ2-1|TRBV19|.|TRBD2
TGTGCCAGTAGTCAAACTAGCGGGAATCTCAATGAGCAGTTCTTC
CASSQTSGNLNEQFF
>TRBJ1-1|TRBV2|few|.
TGTGCCAGCAGTGAAATCCACACTGAAGCTTTCTTT
CASSEIHTEAFF
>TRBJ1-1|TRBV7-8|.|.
TGTGCCAGCACCCACGGGACCCCATTAGGGAACACTGAAGCTTTCTTT
CASTHGTPLGNTEAFF
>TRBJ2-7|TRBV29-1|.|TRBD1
TGCAGCGTTGTCAGGGGGTACGAGCAGTACTTC
CSVVRGYEQYF
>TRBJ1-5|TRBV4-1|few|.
TGCGCCAGCAGCCCAGGGGACACTCATCAGCCCCAGCATTTT
CASSPGDTHQPQHF
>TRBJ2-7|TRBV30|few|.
TGTGCCTGGAGTCGGGGGACAGCGACCTACGAGCAGTACTTC
CAWSRGTATYEQYF
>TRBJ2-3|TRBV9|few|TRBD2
TGTGCCAGCAGCGTATCGGGGGGGGGAGACACAGATACGCAGTATTTT
CASSVSGGGDTDTQYF
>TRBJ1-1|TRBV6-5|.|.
TGTGCCAGCAGTTACGCCACCTTCGGTGGGAACACTGAAGCTTTCTTT
CASSYATFGGNTEAFF
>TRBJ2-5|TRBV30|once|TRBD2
TGTGCCTGGGTTAGCGGGAGGGGGGAGACCCAGTACTTC
CAWVSGRGETQYF
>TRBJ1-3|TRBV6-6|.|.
TGTGCCAGCATCCCCCCCCCGGACCGGGGGGGAAACACCATATATTTT
CASIPPPDRGGNTIYF
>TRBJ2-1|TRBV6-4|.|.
TGTGCCAGCAGTGACTACGGAGGGGACAGAATGAACAATGAGCAGTTCTTC
CASSDYGGDRMNNEQFF
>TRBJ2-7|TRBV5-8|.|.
TGTGCCAGCAGCCCCGGGGGCTCGTTCGGGCAGTACTTC
CASSPGGSFGQYF
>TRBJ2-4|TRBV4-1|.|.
TGCGCCAGCAGCCAAGAAAGGGCTCAGGGGCGGGCAGCCAAAAACATTCAGTACTTC
CASSQERAQGRAAKNIQYF
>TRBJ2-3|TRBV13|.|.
TGTGCCAGCAGCTGGAGTCTGGTGGACTCCCACGCAGATACGCAGTATTTT
CASSWSLVDSHADTQYF
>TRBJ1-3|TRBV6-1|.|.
TGTGCCAGCAGTGAGGAAGAAGGGTCTGGAAACACCATATATTTT
CASSEEEGSGNTIYF
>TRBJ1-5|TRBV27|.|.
TGTGCCAGCAGTTTAGGGACAACCCTCGATCAGCCCCAGCATTTT
CASSLGTTLDQPQHF
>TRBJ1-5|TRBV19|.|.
TGTGCCAGTAGTGATCAGGGGCCTCGAGGGCCCCAGCATTTT
CASSDQGPRGPQHF
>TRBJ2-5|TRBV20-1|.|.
TGCAGTGCTAGTAACGGGGAGACCCAGTACTTC
CSASNGETQYF
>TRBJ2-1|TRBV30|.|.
TGTGCCTGGGAAATAACCTCAGGGACTGAGCAGTTCTTC
CAWEITSGTEQFF
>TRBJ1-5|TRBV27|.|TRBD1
TGTGCCAGCAGAATGGGGACAGGGGTACAGCCCCAGCATTTT
CASRMGTGVQPQHF
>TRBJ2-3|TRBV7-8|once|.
TGTGCCAGCAGTTTTAACACAGATACGCAGTATTTT
CASSFNTDTQYF
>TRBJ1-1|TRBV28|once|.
TGTGCCAGCAGTTCACTCCGGGCCTCCGGGACTGAAGCTTTCTTT
CASSSLRASGTEAFF
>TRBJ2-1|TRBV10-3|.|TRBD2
TGTGCCATCAGTGAGGGCCAGCGGCGGGAGAACAATGAGCAGTTCTTC
CAISEGQRRENNEQFF
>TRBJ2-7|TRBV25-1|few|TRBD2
TGTGCCAGCAGAGGGACTAGCGGATCCTACGAGCAGTACTTC
CASRGTSGSYEQYF
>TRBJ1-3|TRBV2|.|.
TGTGCCAGCACTATACAAACTGGAAACACCATATATTTT
CASTIQTGNTIYF
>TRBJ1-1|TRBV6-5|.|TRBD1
TGTGCCAGCAGTTACTCGACGGGACAGGCGAACACTGAAGCTTTCTTT
CASSYSTGQANTEAFF
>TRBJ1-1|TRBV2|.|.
TGTGCCATCAAGGGGGAAAGGGCTACTGAAGCTTTCTTT
CAIKGERATEAFF
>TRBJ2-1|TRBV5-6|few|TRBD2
TGTGCCAGCAGCGATTTCGGGACTAGCGGGGTCAATGAGCAGTTCTTC
CASSDFGTSGVNEQFF
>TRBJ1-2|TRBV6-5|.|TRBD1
TGTGCCAGCAGAAACAGGGGTTATGGCTACACCTTC
CASRNRGYGYTF
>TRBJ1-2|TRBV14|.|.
TGTGCCAGCAGCCAAGACTCTATCCTCTATGGCTACACCTTC
CASSQDSILYGYTF
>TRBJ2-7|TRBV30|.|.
TGTGCCTGGAGTCCGAACCCCACCTACGAGCAGTACTTC
CAWSPNPTYEQYF
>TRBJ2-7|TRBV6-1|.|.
TGTGCCAGCAGTGAAGCGGACAGTTCCTACGAGCAGTACTTC
CASSEADSSYEQYF
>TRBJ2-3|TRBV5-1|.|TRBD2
TGCGCCAGCAGCTTGGCCTCACTAGCGGGCACAGATACGCAGTATTTT
CASSLASLAGTDTQYF
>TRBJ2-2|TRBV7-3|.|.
TGTGCCAGCAGCTTACTTTCCTCCGGGGAGCTGTTTTTT
CASSLLSSGELFF